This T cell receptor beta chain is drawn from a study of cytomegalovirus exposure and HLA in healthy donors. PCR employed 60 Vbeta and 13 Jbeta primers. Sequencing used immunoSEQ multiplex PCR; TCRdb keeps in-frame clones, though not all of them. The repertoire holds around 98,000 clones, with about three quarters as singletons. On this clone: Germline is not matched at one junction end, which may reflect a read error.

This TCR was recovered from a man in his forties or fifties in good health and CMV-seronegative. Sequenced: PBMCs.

The DNA for the CDR3 is TGTTCCAGCAGCTTAGCGGGGGGTACCCACGAGCAGTACTTC. Encoded protein: CSSSLAGGTHEQYF. J is TRBJ2-7 and V is TRBV7-9; 10 nucleotides line up with TRBD2. This CDR3 comprises 14 residues. Looked up from germline, CDR1 is SEHNR and CDR2 is FQNEAQ (reference sequence).